This TCR beta chain was sequenced for a study of identical twins. Study results and limitations: Models underestimated out-of-frame TCR alpha sharing in monozygotic twins. Out-of-frame alpha sequences common to twins exhibited a surplus of low generation probability.

MiXCR, applied by TCRdb to the 5' RACE reads, yields one record per CDR3 protein. In the table there are approximately 590,000 distinct CDR3 sequences, more than 9% of which are singletons. This clonotype was detected only a few times. Its antigen is currently unknown. This sample also appeared in a second study, on yellow fever vaccine responses in identical twins.

The sequenced sample was PBMCs. The origin of this receptor is a woman aged 18-29 years in good health.

The CDR3 nucleotides read TGTGCCAGCAGCCGTGGGACAGCCATCAACACTGAAGCTTTCTTT. Protein: CASSRGTAINTEAFF. The chain links TRBV3-1 to TRBJ1-1; TRBD1 matches at 7 bases. Trimming took 4 bases from V and 2 from J; bases not matched to a gene: 7. CDR3 length equals 15 residues. The V gene's germline CDR1 is LGHDT and CDR2 YNNKEL (reference sequence).